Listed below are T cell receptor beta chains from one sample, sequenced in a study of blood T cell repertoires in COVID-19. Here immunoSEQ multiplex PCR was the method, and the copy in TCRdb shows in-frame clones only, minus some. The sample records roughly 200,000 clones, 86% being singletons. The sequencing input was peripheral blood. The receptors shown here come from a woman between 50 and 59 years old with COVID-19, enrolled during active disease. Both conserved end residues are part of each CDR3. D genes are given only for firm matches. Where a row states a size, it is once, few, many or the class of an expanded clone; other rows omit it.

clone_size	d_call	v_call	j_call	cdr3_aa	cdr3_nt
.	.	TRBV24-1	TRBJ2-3	CATSDLSPGDTQYF	TGTGCCACCAGTGATTTGTCCCCAGGCGATACGCAGTATTTT
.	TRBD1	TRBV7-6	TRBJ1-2	CASSLRSGGSYGYTF	TGTGCCAGCAGCTTACGATCAGGGGGGAGCTATGGCTACACCTTC
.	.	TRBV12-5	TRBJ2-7	CASGLVVGTTGLTYEQYF	TGTGCTAGTGGTTTGGTAGTCGGAACGACTGGTCTCACCTACGAGCAGTACTTC
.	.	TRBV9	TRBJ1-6	CASSSGGRNSPLHF	TGTGCCAGCAGTTCCGGGGGGAGGAATTCACCCCTCCACTTT
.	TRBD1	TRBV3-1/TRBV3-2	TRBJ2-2	CASSPGNRGRLGVFF	TGTGCCAGCAGCCCAGGGAACAGGGGGCGCCTAGGGGTGTTTTTT
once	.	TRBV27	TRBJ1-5	CASSPLGQPQHF	TGTGCCAGCAGTCCTCTAGGTCAGCCCCAGCATTTT
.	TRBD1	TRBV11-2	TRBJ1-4	CASSPGGTGAWANEKLFF	TGTGCCAGCAGCCCAGGGGGGACAGGGGCATGGGCTAATGAAAAACTGTTTTTT
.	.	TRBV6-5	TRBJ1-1	CASSRTDSRSEAFF	TGTGCCAGCAGCCGGACAGATTCGAGGTCGGAAGCTTTCTTT
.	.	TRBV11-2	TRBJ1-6	CASSPPGVNSPLHF	TGTGCCAGCAGCCCTCCAGGGGTCAATTCACCCCTCCACTTT
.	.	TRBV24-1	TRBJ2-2	CATSDPTAGTGELFF	TGTGCCACCAGTGATCCCACAGCGGGCACCGGGGAGCTGTTTTTT
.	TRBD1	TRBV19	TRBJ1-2	CASSVDRDGYGYTF	TGTGCCAGTAGTGTCGACAGGGACGGCTATGGCTACACCTTC
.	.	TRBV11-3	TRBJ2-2	CASSSWTDETNTGELFF	TGTGCCAGCAGCTCCTGGACAGACGAAACGAACACCGGGGAGCTGTTTTTT